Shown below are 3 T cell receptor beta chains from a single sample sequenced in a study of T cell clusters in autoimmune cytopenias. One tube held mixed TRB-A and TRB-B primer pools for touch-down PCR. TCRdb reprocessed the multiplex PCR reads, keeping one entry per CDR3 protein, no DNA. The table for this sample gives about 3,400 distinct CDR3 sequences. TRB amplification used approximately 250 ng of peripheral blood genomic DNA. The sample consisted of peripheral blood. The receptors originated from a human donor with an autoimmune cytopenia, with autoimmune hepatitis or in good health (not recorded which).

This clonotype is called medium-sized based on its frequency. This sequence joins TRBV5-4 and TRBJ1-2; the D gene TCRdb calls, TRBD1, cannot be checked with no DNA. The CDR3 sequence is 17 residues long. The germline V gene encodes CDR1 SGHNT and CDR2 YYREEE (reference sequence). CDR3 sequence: CASSSAGGRSSYYGYTF.

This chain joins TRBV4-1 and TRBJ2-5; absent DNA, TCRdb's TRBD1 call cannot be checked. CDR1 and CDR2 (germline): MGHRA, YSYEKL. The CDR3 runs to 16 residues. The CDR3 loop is CASSHTTGGGGETQYF.

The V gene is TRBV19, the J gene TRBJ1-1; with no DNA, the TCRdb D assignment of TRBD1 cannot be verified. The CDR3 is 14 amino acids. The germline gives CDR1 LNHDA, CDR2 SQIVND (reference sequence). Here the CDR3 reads CASSIGPRGTEAFF.